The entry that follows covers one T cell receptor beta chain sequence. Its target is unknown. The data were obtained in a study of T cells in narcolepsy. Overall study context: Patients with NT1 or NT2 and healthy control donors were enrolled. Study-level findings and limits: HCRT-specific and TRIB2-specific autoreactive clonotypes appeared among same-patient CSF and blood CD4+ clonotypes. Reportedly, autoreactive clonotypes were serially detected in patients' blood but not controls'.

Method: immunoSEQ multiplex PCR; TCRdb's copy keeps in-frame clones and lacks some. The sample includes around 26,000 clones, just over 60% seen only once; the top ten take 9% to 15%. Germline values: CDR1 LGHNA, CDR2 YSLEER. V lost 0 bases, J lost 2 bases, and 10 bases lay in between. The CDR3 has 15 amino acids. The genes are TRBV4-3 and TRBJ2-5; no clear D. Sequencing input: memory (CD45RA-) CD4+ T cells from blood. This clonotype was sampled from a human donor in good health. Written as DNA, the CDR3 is TGCGCCAGCAGCCAAGAGCTAGTCCGACAAGAGACCCAGTACTTC. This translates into CASSQELVRQETQYF.